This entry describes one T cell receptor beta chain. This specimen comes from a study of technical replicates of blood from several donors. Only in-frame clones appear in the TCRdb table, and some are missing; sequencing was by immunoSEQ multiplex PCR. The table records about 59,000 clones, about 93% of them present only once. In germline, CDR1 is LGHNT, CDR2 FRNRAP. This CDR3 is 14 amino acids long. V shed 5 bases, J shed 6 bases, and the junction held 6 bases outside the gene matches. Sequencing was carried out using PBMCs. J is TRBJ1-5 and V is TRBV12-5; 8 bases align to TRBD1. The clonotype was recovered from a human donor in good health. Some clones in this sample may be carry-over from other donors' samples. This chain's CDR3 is CASGKGQGAQPQHF. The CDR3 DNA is TGTGCTAGTGGTAAAGGACAGGGCGCTCAGCCCCAGCATTTT.